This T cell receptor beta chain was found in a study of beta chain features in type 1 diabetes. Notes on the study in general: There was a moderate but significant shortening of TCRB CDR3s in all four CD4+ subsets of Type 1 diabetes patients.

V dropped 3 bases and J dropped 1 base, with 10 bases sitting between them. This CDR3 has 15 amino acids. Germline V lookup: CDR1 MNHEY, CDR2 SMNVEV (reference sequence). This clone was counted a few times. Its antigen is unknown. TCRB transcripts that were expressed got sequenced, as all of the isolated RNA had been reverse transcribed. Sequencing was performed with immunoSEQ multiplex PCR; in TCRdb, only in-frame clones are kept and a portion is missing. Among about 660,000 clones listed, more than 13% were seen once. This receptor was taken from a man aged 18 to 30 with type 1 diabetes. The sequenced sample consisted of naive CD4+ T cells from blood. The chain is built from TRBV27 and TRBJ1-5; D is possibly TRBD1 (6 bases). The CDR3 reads CASSFQGPSNQPQHF. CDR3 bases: TGTGCCAGCAGTTTTCAGGGGCCCAGCAATCAGCCCCAGCATTTT.